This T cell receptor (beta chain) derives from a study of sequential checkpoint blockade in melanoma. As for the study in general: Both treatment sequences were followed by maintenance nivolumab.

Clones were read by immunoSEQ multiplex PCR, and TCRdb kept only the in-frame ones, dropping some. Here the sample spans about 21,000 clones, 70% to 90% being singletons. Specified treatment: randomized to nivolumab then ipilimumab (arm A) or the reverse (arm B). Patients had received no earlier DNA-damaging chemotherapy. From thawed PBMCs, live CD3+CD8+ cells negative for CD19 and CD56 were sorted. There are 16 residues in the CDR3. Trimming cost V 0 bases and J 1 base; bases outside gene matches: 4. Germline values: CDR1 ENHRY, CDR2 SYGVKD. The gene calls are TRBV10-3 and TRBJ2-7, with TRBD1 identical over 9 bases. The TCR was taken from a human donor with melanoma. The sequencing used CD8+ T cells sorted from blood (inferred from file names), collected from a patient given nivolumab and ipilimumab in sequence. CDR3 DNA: TGTGCCATCAGTGAGTCAGAGGGGACAGGGTCCTACGAGCAGTACTTC. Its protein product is CAISESEGTGSYEQYF.